These 23 T cell receptor beta chains share one sample of origin, sequenced in a study of cytomegalovirus exposure and HLA in healthy donors. PCR was performed using 60 Vbeta and 13 Jbeta primers. Here immunoSEQ multiplex PCR was the method, and the copy in TCRdb shows in-frame clones only, minus some. The sample holds some 110,000 clones, roughly three quarters seen once. The sample taken for sequencing was PBMCs. These receptor sequences come from a woman in her 40s in good health and CMV-seronegative.

This clone was recorded a few times. The chain has TRBV9 and TRBJ2-7; D is uncertain. Germline loops: CDR1 SGDLS, CDR2 YYNGEE. The CDR3 has 13 amino acids. The V end was cut by 3 bases, the J end by 0 bases, with 7 bases between. CDR3 loop: CASSGESSYEQYF. CDR3 coding DNA: TGTGCCAGCAGCGGAGAAAGCTCCTACGAGCAGTACTTC.

The rearrangement uses TRBV18 and TRBJ1-4; D is possibly TRBD1 (5 bases). This CDR3 is 14 amino acids long. Germline CDR1 reads KGHSH; CDR2 reads LQKENI. Trimming removed 3 bases from V and 7 bases from J, with 12 bases in between. CDR3 nucleotides: TGTGCCAGCTCACCCCGAAGGCAGGGTGAAAAACTGTTTTTT. It is translated as CASSPRRQGEKLFF.

This clone was seen more than once but under ten times. The rearrangement joins TRBV29-1 to TRBJ1-4; TRBD1 agrees at 7 bases. Per the germline V gene, CDR1 is SQVTM and CDR2 is ANQGSEA. The CDR3 runs to 17 residues. With 7 bases clipped from V and 7 bases from J, the junction kept 21 bases outside the gene matches. The CDR3 spells CSGRGGTEGEPFEKLFF. The CDR3 region has the DNA TGCAGCGGAAGAGGGGGCACCGAGGGGGAACCTTTTGAAAAACTGTTTTTT.

This chain joins TRBV5-1 and TRBJ2-7; TRBD2 matches at 12 bases. The germline gives CDR1 SGHRS, CDR2 YFSETQ. CDR3 length: 19 residues. V was pared by 4 bases and J by 4 bases, with 18 bases of the junction left unmatched. CDR3 protein: CASSLPGHLASGRAYEQYF. DNA for the CDR3: TGCGCCAGCAGCCTCCCGGGACACTTGGCTAGCGGGAGGGCGTACGAGCAGTACTTC.

This chain joins TRBV19 and TRBJ2-1; 10 bases agree with TRBD1. This CDR3 region has 14 residues. With V trimmed by 4 bases and J by 6 bases, 3 bases remained unmatched. Germline CDR1 LNHDA, CDR2 SQIVND (reference sequence). CDR3 amino acids: CASSTRDRGNEQFF. CDR3 nucleotide sequence: TGTGCCAGTAGTACCCGGGACAGGGGCAATGAGCAGTTCTTC.

The chain joins TRBV4-1 to TRBJ2-1; 7 bases align to TRBD2. Per the germline V gene, CDR1 is MGHRA and CDR2 is YSYEKL. CDR3 length: 15 residues. Unmatched junction bases numbered 6, after V lost 4 bases and J lost 3 bases. The chain's CDR3 is CASSPWGEGYNEQFF. CDR3 nucleotide sequence: TGCGCCAGCAGCCCATGGGGGGAGGGCTACAATGAGCAGTTCTTC.

The chain couples TRBV13 to TRBJ2-7, with no clear D. The V end lost 1 base, the J end lost 6 bases, and 19 bases lay between the germline ends. Per the germline V gene, CDR1 is PRHDT and CDR2 is FYEKMQ (reference sequence). This CDR3 comprises 16 residues. CDR3 in DNA: TGTGCCAGCAGCTTAGCGTCACTGCCGTCTGCTGCCGAGCAGTACTTC. It is translated as CASSLASLPSAAEQYF.

The V gene is TRBV7-9, the J gene TRBJ1-1; the D is unclear. Germline assignment: CDR1 SEHNR and CDR2 FQNEAQ (reference sequence). The CDR3 spans 11 residues. With 3 bases removed from V and 8 bases from J, the gap between germline ends came to 7 bases. The CDR3 sequence: CASSFGAEAFF. CDR3 nucleotides: TGTGCCAGCAGCTTTGGAGCGGAAGCTTTCTTT. The variable domain in full, with the rest retrieved from reference TRBV7-9 and TRBJ1-1, is DTGVSQNPRHKITKRGQNVTFRCDPISEHNRLYWYRQTLGQGPEFLTYFQNEAQLEKSRLLSDRFSAERPKGSFSTLEIQRTEQGDSAMYLCASSFGAEAFFGQGTRLTVV.

A few counts support this clone. V and J are TRBV6-5 and TRBJ1-2; 7 positions match TRBD1. CDR1 and CDR2 (germline): MNHEY, SVGAGI. V dropped 7 bases and J dropped 7; count of bases not matched to a gene: 9. The CDR3 length is 13 residues. The CDR3 reads CASKRQGRGGYTF. The CDR3 coding sequence is TGTGCCAGCAAGAGACAGGGAAGGGGTGGCTACACCTTC.

The V gene is TRBV6-5, the J gene TRBJ1-1; no reliable D call. Germline values: CDR1 MNHEY, CDR2 SVGAGI. CDR3 length equals 13 residues. V lost 2 bases, J lost 2 bases, and 6 bases lay in between. CDR3 region: CASSYETNTEAFF. Here the CDR3 DNA reads TGTGCCAGCAGTTACGAAACAAACACTGAAGCTTTCTTT.

The rearrangement uses TRBV19 and TRBJ2-2, with 15 positions matching TRBD2. Trimming at V came to 7 bases and at J to 0 bases, leaving 6 bases not matched to a gene. The CDR3 runs to 18 residues. Germline V CDR1 and CDR2: LNHDA, SQIVND (reference sequence). The CDR3 region is CASNHGLAGGPNTGELFF. The CDR3 DNA reads as TGTGCCAGTAACCATGGACTAGCGGGAGGGCCGAACACCGGGGAGCTGTTTTTT.

This clone was seen a single time. One end of the junction does not line up with germline, which may come from a read error. The chain employs TRBV7-9 and TRBJ1-1, with D hard to call. The CDR3 consists of 12 residues. Germline V gives CDR1 SEHNR, CDR2 FQNEAQ (reference sequence). CDR3 amino acids: CSSSPGNTEAFF. For the CDR3, the DNA is TGTTCCAGCAGCCCAGGGAACACTGAAGCTTTCTTT.

V is TRBV28 and J is TRBJ1-1; D is undetermined. The germline V gene encodes CDR1 MDHEN and CDR2 SYDVKM. The CDR3 covers 13 residues. V was pared by 6 bases and J by 4 bases, with 12 bases between. CDR3 coding DNA: TGTGCCAGCAGGGCGGGCGGAGGCACTGAAGCTTTCTTT. Translating it yields CASRAGGGTEAFF.

The rearrangement joins TRBV2 to TRBJ2-1, with D maybe TRBD1 (6 bases). CDR1 is SNHLY, CDR2 FYNNEI, per germline. There are 15 residues in the CDR3. Trimming took off 0 bases at V and 7 bases at J, with 13 bases between the two ends. CDR3 residues: CASSEASQGWNEQFF. The CDR3 region has the DNA TGTGCCAGCAGTGAAGCCTCACAGGGCTGGAATGAGCAGTTCTTC. The complete variable domain, with remaining parts taken from reference TRBV2 and TRBJ2-1, reads EPEVTQTPSHQVTQMGQEVILRCVPISNHLYFYWYRQILGQKVEFLVSFYNNEISEKSEIFDDQFSVERPDGSNFTLKIRSTKLEDSAMYFCASSEASQGWNEQFFGPGTRLTVL.

The chain joins TRBV9 to TRBJ2-1, with TRBD2 matching over 8 bases. The CDR3 sequence is 15 residues long. After removal of 2 bases from V and 3 bases from J, the junction contained 4 bases not matched to a gene. In germline, CDR1 is SGDLS, CDR2 YYNGEE. CDR3 in DNA: TGTGCCAGCAGCGTCAGCGGGAGTTTCTACAATGAGCAGTTCTTC. It translates to CASSVSGSFYNEQFF. Together with reference TRBV9 and TRBJ2-1, the CDR3 gives the full variable domain: DSGVTQTPKHLITATGQRVTLRCSPRSGDLSVYWYQQSLDQGLQFLIQYYNGEERAKGNILERFSAQQFPDLHSELNLSSLELGDSALYFCASSVSGSFYNEQFFGPGTRLTVL.

V is TRBV4-1 and J is TRBJ1-2, with 8 bases matching TRBD1. Losses at the gene ends were 0 bases for V and 8 bases for J; bases not matched to a gene: 11. The CDR3 totals 16 residues. The V gene's germline CDR1 is MGHRA and CDR2 YSYEKL. CDR3 nucleotides: TGCGCCAGCAGCCAAGATCCTGGAGACAGGGGCGAAGGCTACACCTTC. This sequence encodes CASSQDPGDRGEGYTF.

The chain combines TRBV13 with TRBJ2-7, with 9 bases identical to TRBD2. Germline assignment: CDR1 PRHDT and CDR2 FYEKMQ (reference sequence). CDR3 length: 16 residues. The trim removed 0 bases at V and 2 bases at J, leaving 5 bases unmatched. Written as DNA, the CDR3 is TGTGCCAGCAGCTTAGGCCGACTAGCGGTCACCTACGAGCAGTACTTC. Its protein product is CASSLGRLAVTYEQYF.

The chain uses TRBV27 and TRBJ2-1, with D possibly matching TRBD2 (5 bases). In germline, CDR1 is MNHEY, CDR2 SMNVEV (reference sequence). Trimming cost V 6 bases and J 10 bases, with 19 bases left between them. CDR3 length: 14 residues. The CDR3 here is CASRFSVGGLEQFF. The CDR3, as DNA: TGTGCCAGCAGATTTAGTGTTGGAGGATTAGAGCAGTTCTTC.

This clone has a single count. The CDR3 DNA sequence: TGTGCCAGCAGTTCCGGGACAGGGCGACATGAGCAGTTCTTC. Protein product: CASSSGTGRHEQFF. V gene TRBV28 combines with J gene TRBJ2-1; 9 bases fit TRBD1. The V gene's germline CDR1 is MDHEN and CDR2 SYDVKM. There are 14 residues in the CDR3. Losses at the gene ends were 4 bases for V and 8 bases for J; bases not matched to a gene: 6.

The chain uses TRBV11-2 and TRBJ2-1; no definite D call. CDR3 length: 13 residues. Germline V CDR1 and CDR2: SGHAT, FQNNGV. The V end lost 1 base, the J end lost 5 bases, and 6 bases lay between the germline ends. The CDR3 region has the DNA TGTGCCAGCAGCTTAGGCCTAAACAATGAGCAGTTCTTC. This encodes CASSLGLNNEQFF. The full variable domain, its missing parts supplied by reference TRBV11-2 and TRBJ2-1, is EAGVAQSPRYKIIEKRQSVAFWCNPISGHATLYWYQQILGQGPKLLIQFQNNGVVDDSQLPKDRFSAERLKGVDSTLKIQPAKLEDSAVYLCASSLGLNNEQFFGPGTRLTVL.

The chain couples TRBV28 to TRBJ1-2; weak D call: TRBD1 (5 bases). The germline V gene encodes CDR1 MDHEN and CDR2 SYDVKM. The CDR3 consists of 12 residues. Trimming left V 5 bases short and J 5 bases short, with 9 bases between. CDR3 protein: CASSKGTYGYTF. The CDR3 DNA follows: TGTGCCAGCAGTAAAGGGACTTATGGCTACACCTTC.

The chain combines TRBV7-9 with TRBJ1-1; D possibly corresponds to TRBD1 (6 bases). Trimming took off 4 bases at V and 3 bases at J, with 9 bases between the two ends. Germline V lookup: CDR1 SEHNR, CDR2 FQNEAQ (reference sequence). CDR3 length: 13 residues. The CDR3: CASSSGAYTEAFF. The DNA for the CDR3 is TGTGCCAGCAGCTCAGGGGCCTACACTGAAGCTTTCTTT.

The chain has TRBV28 and TRBJ1-1; D ambiguous. V dropped 7 bases and J dropped 0 bases, with 3 bases sitting between them. This CDR3 spans 11 amino acids. CDR1 and CDR2 from the germline V gene are MDHEN and SYDVKM. Written as DNA, the CDR3 is TGTGCCAGCATAGTGAACACTGAAGCTTTCTTT. Protein: CASIVNTEAFF. The whole variable domain, filled in from reference TRBV28 and TRBJ1-1, reads DVKVTQSSRYLVKRTGEKVFLECVQDMDHENMFWYRQDPGLGLRLIYFSYDVKMKEKGDIPEGYSVSREKKERFSLILESASTNQTSMYLCASIVNTEAFFGQGTRLTVV.